This note documents a single T cell receptor (beta chain) sequence. V was clipped by 1 base and J by 7 bases, with 19 bases between them. There are 16 residues in the CDR3. Germline loops: CDR1 LGHNT, CDR2 FRNRAP. Sequencing used immunoSEQ multiplex PCR; TCRdb keeps in-frame clones, though not all of them. The top ten clones hold 9.5% to 15% of a sample with about 480,000 clones, around 79% of them seen once. This record comes from a study of shared clonotypes between healthy human individuals. In the study overall: The composition of the donors was a couple of women and three men aged 18 to 49.

The chain employs TRBV12-5 and TRBJ2-5; either TRBD1 or TRBD2 may supply D (5 bases each). The source material was PBMCs. The receptor was isolated from a woman in her thirties or forties in good health. Some clones in this sample may be carry-over from other donors' samples. The CDR3 reads CASGLAPRSGPGTQYF. CDR3 in DNA: TGTGCTAGTGGTTTGGCCCCCCGCTCGGGGCCTGGGACCCAGTACTTC.